The 8 T cell receptor beta chains given below trace back to one sample, sequenced in a study of blood T cell repertoires in COVID-19. The assay was immunoSEQ multiplex PCR, and TCRdb's table has in-frame clones only and misses some. Of approximately 63,000 clones detected, roughly 84% appear once; the ten largest clones hold around 5.5%. Sequenced: peripheral blood. These receptors all stem from an elderly man in a cohort sampled during active COVID-19.

The rearrangement links TRBV6-1 to TRBJ1-4; D perhaps matches TRBD1 (5 bases). The CDR3 consists of 17 residues. V shed 1 base and J shed 6 bases, with 18 bases lying between them. The germline V gene encodes CDR1 MNHNS and CDR2 SASEGT. CDR3 sequence: CASSEVPVAGIDEKLFF. In DNA, the CDR3 is TGTGCCAGCAGTGAAGTACCCGTGGCAGGGATAGATGAAAAACTGTTTTTT.

V and J are TRBV19 and TRBJ2-7; TRBD1 matches at 8 bases. Germline CDR1 is LNHDA and CDR2 is SQIVND (reference sequence). The CDR3 totals 15 residues. With 5 bases clipped from V and 0 bases from J, the junction kept 6 bases outside the gene matches. The CDR3 nucleotides read TGTGCCAGTAGTTTGACAGGGGCAAGCTCCTACGAGCAGTACTTC. Translated: CASSLTGASSYEQYF.

CDR3 sequence (DNA): TGCAGCGTTGATTGGGGGCTTGGCACTGAAGCTTTCTTT. Amino acid sequence: CSVDWGLGTEAFF. V and J are TRBV29-1 and TRBJ1-1, with D tentatively TRBD1 (6 bases). Germline values: CDR1 SQVTM, CDR2 ANQGSEA. Deletions cut 3 bases from V and 4 bases from J, with 12 bases between. This CDR3 region has 13 residues.

This chain connects TRBV10-3 to TRBJ1-2; 7 nucleotides align to TRBD1. Germline CDR1 is ENHRY and CDR2 is SYGVKD. Losses at the gene ends were 0 bases for V and 6 bases for J; bases not matched to a gene: 7. CDR3 length: 15 residues. The CDR3 DNA reads TGTGCCATCAGTGAGTCGCCGGCAGGGGGAAATGGCTACACCTTC. Translated, it gives CAISESPAGGNGYTF.

This chain links TRBV3-1 (or the pseudogene TRBV3-2) with TRBJ1-6; a possible D gene is TRBD1 (6 bases). Trimming cost V 2 bases and J 7 bases, with 9 bases left between them. The CDR3 spans 14 residues. CDR1 LGHDT and CDR2 YNNKEL come from the germline V gene (reference sequence). The CDR3 protein is CASSQLQGNSPLHF. For the CDR3, the DNA is TGTGCCAGCAGCCAACTCCAGGGGAATTCACCCCTCCACTTT.

The gene calls are TRBV6-1 and TRBJ1-2; no firm D call. The germline V and J ends were trimmed by 3 bases and 1 base, with 6 bases remaining between them. The CDR3 contains 13 residues. Germline-derived CDR1 and CDR2 are MNHNS and SASEGT. The CDR3 DNA reads as TGTGCCAGCAGTGAGCCAGTTAACTATGGCTACACCTTC. Translating gives CASSEPVNYGYTF.

The table lists this clone with a count of one. The chain couples TRBV27 to TRBJ2-6; D is unclear. The CDR3 totals 12 residues. V was clipped by 5 bases and J by 3 bases, with 2 bases between them. Germline assignment: CDR1 MNHEY and CDR2 SMNVEV (reference sequence). The CDR3 bases are TGTGCCAGCAGTCGTGGGGCCAACGTCCTGACTTTC. This translates into CASSRGANVLTF.

The rearrangement joins TRBV2 to TRBJ1-2, with TRBD1 matching over 9 bases. The CDR3 sequence is 15 residues long. V was clipped by 6 bases and J by 4 bases; unmatched bases: 9. CDR1 is SNHLY and CDR2 is FYNNEI in the germline V gene. The CDR3 region has the DNA TGTGCCAGCAGAGCCGACAGGGGGGAATTCTATGGCTACACCTTC. It yields the protein CASRADRGEFYGYTF.